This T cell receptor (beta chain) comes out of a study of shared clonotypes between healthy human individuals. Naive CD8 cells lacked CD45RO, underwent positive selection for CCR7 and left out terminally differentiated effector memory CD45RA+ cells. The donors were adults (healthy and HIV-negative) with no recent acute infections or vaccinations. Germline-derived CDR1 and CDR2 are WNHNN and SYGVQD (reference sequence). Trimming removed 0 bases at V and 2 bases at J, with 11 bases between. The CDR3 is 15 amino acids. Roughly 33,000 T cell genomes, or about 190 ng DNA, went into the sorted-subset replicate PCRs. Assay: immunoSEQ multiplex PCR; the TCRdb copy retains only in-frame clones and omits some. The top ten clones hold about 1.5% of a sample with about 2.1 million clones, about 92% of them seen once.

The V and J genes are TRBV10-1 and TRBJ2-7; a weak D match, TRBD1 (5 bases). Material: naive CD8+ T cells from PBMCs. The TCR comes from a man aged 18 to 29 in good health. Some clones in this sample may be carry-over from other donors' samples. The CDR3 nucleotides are TGCGCCAGCAGTGAGTCCCCAGGGTACCCCTACGAGCAGTACTTC. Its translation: CASSESPGYPYEQYF.